This note documents a single T cell receptor beta chain sequence. The sample comes from a study of blood T cell repertoires in COVID-19. Study-wide context: The United States, Italy and Spain provided the acute and convalescent COVID-19 samples.

Study processing details: The assay estimated nucleated cells by amplifying reference gene primers. TCRdb's table, derived via immunoSEQ multiplex PCR, lists solely in-frame clones and lacks some. The V and J calls and clone size come from that table; D and trimming were worked out from the DNA. The profile shows some 320,000 clones, 90% of them singletons. In the 2 weeks before study entry, exposed participants met a COVID-19 case, which was PCR-confirmed or clinician-diagnosed. The CDR3 runs 13 residues. V was trimmed by 1 base and J by 9 bases, leaving 11 bases between them. The germline V gene has CDR1 LGHNT and CDR2 FRNRAP.

Material for sequencing was PBMCs or T cells enriched from blood (not recorded which). This clonotype was sampled from a woman aged 30 to 39 who had been exposed to COVID-19. The chain recombines TRBV12-5 with TRBJ2-3; D ambiguous. This CDR3 is CASGLDQARTQYF. Here the CDR3 DNA reads TGTGCTAGTGGTTTGGATCAGGCACGGACGCAGTATTTT.